The clone carrying this T cell receptor (beta chain) was detected ten times or more. Amplification yielded TCR beta CDR3 regions, with RNA transcripts as the source. The HTBI set primed first-round TCR CDR3 RT-PCR. TCRdb analysed the multiplex PCR reads with MiXCR anew, one entry per CDR3 protein. The repertoire holds 400,000 or so distinct CDR3 sequences, more than 12% seen once, with 28% in the top ten. The data stem from a study of T cells in Graves' hyperthyroidism and ophthalmopathy. This CDR3 contains 14 residues. V lost 3 bases and J 2 bases, leaving 11 bases between the germline ends. Germline CDR1 and CDR2: LGHDT and YNNKEL (reference sequence).

Sequences were obtained from blood. This rearrangement joins TRBV3-1 to TRBJ2-7; perhaps TRBD2 as D (6 bases). The origin of this receptor is a man aged 45-65 years with Graves' ophthalmopathy. The CDR3 region is CASSHGGTPYEQYF. In nucleotides, the CDR3 is TGTGCCAGCAGCCATGGCGGGACCCCCTACGAGCAGTACTTC.